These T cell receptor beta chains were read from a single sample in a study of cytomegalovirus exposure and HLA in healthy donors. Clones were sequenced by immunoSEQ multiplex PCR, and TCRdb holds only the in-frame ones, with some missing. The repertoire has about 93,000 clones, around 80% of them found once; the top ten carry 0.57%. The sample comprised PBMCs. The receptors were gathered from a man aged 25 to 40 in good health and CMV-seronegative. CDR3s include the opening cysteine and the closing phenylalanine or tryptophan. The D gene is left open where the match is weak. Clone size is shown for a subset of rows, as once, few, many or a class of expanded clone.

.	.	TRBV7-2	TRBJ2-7	CASSLQTYEQYF	TGTGCCAGCAGCTTACAGACCTACGAGCAGTACTTC
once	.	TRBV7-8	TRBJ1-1	CASSLESGKPEAFF	TGTGCCAGCAGCTTAGAGTCCGGGAAGCCTGAAGCTTTCTTT
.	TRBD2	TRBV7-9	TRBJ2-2	CASSWGGRPGELFF	TGTGCCAGCAGCTGGGGCGGGAGGCCCGGGGAGCTGTTTTTT
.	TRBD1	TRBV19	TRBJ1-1	CATDRGPNTEAFF	TGTGCCACTGACAGGGGCCCGAACACTGAAGCTTTCTTT
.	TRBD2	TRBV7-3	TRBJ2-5	CASSLGLAGAQETQYF	TGTGCCAGCAGCTTGGGATTAGCGGGGGCCCAAGAGACCCAGTACTTC
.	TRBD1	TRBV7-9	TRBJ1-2	CSSSLGDRGDYGYTF	TGTTCCAGCAGCTTAGGGGACAGAGGGGACTATGGCTACACCTTC
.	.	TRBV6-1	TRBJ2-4	CASSELAGIIIQYF	TGTGCCAGCAGTGAATTGGCAGGTATCATCATTCAGTACTTC
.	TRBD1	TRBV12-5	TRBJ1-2	CASGLDRDGYGYTF	TGTGCTAGTGGATTGGACAGGGACGGCTATGGCTACACCTTC
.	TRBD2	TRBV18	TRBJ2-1	CASRLAGVEVYNEQFF	TGTGCCAGCAGACTAGCGGGGGTTGAGGTCTACAATGAGCAGTTCTTC
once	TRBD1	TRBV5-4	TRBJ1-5	CASSPGTGSNQPQHF	TGTGCCAGCAGCCCCGGGACAGGGAGCAATCAGCCCCAGCATTTT
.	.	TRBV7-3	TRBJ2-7	CASSLGSKGEQYF	TGTGCCAGCAGCCTAGGGAGTAAGGGCGAGCAGTACTTC
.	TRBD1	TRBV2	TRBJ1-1	CASIYDRVNTEAFF	TGTGCCAGCATTTACGACAGGGTGAACACTGAAGCTTTCTTT
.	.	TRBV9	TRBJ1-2	CASRQASGYTF	TGTGCCAGCAGACAAGCGAGTGGCTACACCTTC
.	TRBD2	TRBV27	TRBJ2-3	CASSLGTSGSVRDTQYF	TGTGCCAGCAGTTTAGGGACTAGCGGGAGCGTCAGGGATACGCAGTATTTT
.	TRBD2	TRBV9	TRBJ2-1	CASSVTGTSGYNEQFF	TGTGCCAGCAGCGTGACCGGGACTAGCGGGTACAATGAGCAGTTCTTC